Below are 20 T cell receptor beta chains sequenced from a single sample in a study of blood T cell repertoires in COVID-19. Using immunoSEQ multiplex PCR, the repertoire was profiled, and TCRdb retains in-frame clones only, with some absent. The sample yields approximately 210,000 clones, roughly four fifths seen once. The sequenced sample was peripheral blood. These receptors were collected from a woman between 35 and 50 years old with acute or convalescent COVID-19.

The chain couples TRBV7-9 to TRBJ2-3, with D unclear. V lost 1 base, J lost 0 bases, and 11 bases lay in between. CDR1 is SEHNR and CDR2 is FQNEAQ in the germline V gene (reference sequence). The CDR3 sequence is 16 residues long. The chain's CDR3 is CASSLGTEDSTDTQYF. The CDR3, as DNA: TGTGCCAGCAGCTTAGGAACAGAAGATAGCACAGATACGCAGTATTTT.

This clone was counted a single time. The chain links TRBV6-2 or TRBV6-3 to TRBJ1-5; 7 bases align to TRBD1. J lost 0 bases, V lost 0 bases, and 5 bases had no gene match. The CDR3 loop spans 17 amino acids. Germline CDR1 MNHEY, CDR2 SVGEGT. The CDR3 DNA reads TGTGCCAGCAGTTACTCCGGGACAGAGTATAGCAATCAGCCCCAGCATTTT. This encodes CASSYSGTEYSNQPQHF.

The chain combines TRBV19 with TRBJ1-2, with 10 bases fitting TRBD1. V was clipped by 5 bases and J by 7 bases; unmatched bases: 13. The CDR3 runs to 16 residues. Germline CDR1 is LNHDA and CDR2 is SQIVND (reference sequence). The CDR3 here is CASSPQIRDRGGGYTF. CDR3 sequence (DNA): TGTGCCAGTAGTCCACAAATTCGGGACAGGGGAGGTGGCTACACCTTC.

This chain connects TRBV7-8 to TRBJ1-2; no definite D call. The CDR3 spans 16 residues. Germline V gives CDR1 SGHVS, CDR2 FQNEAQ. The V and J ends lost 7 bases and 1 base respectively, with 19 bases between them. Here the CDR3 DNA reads TGTGCCAGCAACCCTCAAGGAGCCAGCCTTAACTATGGCTACACCTTC. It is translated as CASNPQGASLNYGYTF.

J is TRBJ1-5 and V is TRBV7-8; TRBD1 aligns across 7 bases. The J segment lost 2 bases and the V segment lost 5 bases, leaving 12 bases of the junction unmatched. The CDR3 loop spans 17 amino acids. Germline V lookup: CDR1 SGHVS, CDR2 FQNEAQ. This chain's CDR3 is CASSTTGARGGNQPQHF. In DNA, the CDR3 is TGTGCCAGCAGCACCACAGGGGCGAGGGGTGGCAATCAGCCCCAGCATTTT.

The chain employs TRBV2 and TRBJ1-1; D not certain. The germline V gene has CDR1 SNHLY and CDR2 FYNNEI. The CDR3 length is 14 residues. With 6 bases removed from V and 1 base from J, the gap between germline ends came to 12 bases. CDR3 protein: CASRSEGRNTEAFF. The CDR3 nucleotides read TGTGCCAGCAGATCTGAGGGCAGGAACACTGAAGCTTTCTTT. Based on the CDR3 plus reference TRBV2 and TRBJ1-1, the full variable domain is EPEVTQTPSHQVTQMGQEVILRCVPISNHLYFYWYRQILGQKVEFLVSFYNNEISEKSEIFDDQFSVERPDGSNFTLKIRSTKLEDSAMYFCASRSEGRNTEAFFGQGTRLTVV.

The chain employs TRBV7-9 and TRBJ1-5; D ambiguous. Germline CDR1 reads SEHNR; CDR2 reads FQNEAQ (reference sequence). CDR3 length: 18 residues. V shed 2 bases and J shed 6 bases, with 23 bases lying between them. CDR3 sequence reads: CASSLKMLNLRRPQPQHF. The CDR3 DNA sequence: TGTGCCAGCAGCTTAAAAATGCTGAACTTGCGGCGGCCTCAGCCCCAGCATTTT.

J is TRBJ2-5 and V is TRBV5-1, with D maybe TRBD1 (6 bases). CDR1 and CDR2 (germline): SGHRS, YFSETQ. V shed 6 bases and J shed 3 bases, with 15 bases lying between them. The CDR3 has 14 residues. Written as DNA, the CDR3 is TGCGCCAGCAAAAACCTTGGGGGCAAAGAGACCCAGTACTTC. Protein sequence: CASKNLGGKETQYF.

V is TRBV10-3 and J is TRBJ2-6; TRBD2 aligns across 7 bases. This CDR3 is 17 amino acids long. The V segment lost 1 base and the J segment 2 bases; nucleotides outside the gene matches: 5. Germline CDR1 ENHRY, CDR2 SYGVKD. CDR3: CAISEWQGGTGANVLTF. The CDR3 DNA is TGTGCCATCAGTGAGTGGCAGGGAGGGACTGGGGCCAACGTCCTGACTTTC.

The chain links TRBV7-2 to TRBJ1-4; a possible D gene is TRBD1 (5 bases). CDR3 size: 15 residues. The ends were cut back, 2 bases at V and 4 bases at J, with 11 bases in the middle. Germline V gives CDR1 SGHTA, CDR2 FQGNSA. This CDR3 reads CASSLSGVFNEKLFF. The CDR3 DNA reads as TGTGCCAGCAGCTTATCGGGGGTCTTTAATGAAAAACTGTTTTTT.

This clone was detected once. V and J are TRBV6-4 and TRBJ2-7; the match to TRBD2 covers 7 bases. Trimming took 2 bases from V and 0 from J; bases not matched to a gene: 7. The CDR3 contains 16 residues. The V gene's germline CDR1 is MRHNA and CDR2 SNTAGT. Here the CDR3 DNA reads TGTGCCAGCAGTGACCCCGGGACTACCAACTCCTACGAGCAGTACTTC. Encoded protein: CASSDPGTTNSYEQYF.

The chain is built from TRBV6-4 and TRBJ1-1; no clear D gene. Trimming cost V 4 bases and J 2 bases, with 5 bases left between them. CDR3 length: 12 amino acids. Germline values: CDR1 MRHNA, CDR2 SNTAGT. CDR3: CASSAVNTEAFF. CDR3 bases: TGTGCCAGCAGTGCAGTAAACACTGAAGCTTTCTTT.

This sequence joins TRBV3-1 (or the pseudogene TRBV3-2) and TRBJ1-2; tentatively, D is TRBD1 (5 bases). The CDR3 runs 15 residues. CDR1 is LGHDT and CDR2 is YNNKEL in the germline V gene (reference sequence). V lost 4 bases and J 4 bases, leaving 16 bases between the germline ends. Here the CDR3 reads CASSPRTLLSYGYTF. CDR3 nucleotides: TGTGCCAGCAGCCCCAGGACACTACTATCCTATGGCTACACCTTC.

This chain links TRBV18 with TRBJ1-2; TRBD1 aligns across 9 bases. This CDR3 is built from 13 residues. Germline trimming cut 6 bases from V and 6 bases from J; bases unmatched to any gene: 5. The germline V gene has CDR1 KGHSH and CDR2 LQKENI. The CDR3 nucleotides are TGTGCCAGCTCGCACAGGGGGCTGAATGGCTACACCTTC. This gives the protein CASSHRGLNGYTF. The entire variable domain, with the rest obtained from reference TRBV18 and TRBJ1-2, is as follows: NAGVMQNPRHLVRRRGQEARLRCSPMKGHSHVYWYRQLPEEGLKFMVYLQKENIIDESGMPKERFSAEFPKEGPSILRIQQVVRGDSAAYFCASSHRGLNGYTFGSGTRLTVV.

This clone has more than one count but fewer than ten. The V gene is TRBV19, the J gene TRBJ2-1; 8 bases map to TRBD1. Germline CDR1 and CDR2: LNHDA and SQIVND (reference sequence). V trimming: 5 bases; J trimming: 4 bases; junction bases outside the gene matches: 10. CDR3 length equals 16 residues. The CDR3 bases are TGTGCCAGTAGTTCTATCCGACAGGGGCGATACAATGAGCAGTTCTTC. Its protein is CASSSIRQGRYNEQFF.

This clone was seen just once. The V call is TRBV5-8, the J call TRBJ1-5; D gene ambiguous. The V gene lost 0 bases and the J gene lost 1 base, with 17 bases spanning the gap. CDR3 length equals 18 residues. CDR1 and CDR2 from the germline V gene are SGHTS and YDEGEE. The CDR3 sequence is CASSLARVAIISNQPQHF. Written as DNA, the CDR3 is TGTGCCAGCAGCTTGGCACGGGTAGCGATTATAAGCAATCAGCCCCAGCATTTT.

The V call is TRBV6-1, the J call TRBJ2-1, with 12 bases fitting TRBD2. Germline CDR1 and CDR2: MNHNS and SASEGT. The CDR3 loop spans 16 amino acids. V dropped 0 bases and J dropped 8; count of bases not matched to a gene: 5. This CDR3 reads CASSEARLAGDYEQFF. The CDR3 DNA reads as TGTGCCAGCAGTGAAGCAAGACTAGCGGGAGACTATGAGCAGTTCTTC.

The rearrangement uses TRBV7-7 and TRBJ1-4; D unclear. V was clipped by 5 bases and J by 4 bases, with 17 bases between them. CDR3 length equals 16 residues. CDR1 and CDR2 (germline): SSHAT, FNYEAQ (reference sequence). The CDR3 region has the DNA TGTGCCAGCAGCCTCGGTGGACCTAGCTTTAATGAAAAACTGTTTTTT. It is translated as CASSLGGPSFNEKLFF.

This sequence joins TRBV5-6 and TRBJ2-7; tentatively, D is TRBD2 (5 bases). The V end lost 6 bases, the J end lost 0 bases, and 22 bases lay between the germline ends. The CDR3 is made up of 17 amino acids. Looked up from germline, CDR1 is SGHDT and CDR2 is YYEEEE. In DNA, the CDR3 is TGTGCCAGCACCCCACGTTCGTTCGAGGGCCTCTCCTACGAGCAGTACTTC. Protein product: CASTPRSFEGLSYEQYF.

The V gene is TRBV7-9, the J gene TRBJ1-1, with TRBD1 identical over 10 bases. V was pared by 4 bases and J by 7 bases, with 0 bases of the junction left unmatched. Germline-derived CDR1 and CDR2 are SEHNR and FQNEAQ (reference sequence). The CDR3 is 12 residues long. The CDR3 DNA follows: TGTGCCAGCAGCTGGACAGGGGGTGAAGCTTTCTTT. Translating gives CASSWTGGEAFF.